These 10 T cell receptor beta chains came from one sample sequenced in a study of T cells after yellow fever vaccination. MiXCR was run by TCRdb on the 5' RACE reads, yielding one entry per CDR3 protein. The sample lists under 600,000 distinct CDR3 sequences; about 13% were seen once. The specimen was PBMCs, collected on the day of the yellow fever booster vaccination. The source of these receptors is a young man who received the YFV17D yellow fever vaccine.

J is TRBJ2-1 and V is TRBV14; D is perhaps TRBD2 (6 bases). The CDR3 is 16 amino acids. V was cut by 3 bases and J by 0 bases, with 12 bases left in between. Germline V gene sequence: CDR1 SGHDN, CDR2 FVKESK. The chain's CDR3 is CASSHLGGSSYNEQFF. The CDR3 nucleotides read TGTGCCAGCAGCCACCTCGGGGGTAGCTCCTACAATGAGCAGTTCTTC.

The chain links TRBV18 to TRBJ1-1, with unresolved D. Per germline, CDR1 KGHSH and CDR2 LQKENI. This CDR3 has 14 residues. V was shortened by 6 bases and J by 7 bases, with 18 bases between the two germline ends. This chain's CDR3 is CASSPAVDLLEAFF. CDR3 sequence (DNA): TGTGCCAGCTCTCCAGCCGTCGACTTACTTGAAGCTTTCTTT.

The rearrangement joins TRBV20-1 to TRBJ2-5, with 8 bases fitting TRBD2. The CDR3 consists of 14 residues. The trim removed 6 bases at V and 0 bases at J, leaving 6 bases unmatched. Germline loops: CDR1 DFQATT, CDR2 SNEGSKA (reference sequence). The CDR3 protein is CSASTSGNQETQYF. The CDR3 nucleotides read TGCAGTGCCAGCACTAGCGGTAACCAAGAGACCCAGTACTTC.

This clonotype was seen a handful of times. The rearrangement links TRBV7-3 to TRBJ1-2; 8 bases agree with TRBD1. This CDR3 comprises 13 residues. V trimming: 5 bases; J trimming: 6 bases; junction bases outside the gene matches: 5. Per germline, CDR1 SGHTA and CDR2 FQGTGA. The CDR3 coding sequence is TGTGCCAGCAGCCGCGGACAGGGTGATGGCTACACCTTC. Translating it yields CASSRGQGDGYTF.

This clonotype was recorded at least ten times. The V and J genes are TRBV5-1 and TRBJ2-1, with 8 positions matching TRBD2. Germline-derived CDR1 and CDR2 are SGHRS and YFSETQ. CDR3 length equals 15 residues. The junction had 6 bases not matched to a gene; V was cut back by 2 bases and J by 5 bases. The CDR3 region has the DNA TGCGCCAGCAGCTTAAGCGGGAGTTCGGACAATGAGCAGTTCTTC. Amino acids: CASSLSGSSDNEQFF.

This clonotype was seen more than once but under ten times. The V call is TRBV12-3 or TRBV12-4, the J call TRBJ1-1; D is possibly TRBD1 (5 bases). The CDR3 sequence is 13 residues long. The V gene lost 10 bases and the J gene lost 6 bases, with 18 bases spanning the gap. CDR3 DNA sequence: TGTGCCACCTCAGGGAGACAGTTCGCTGAAGCTTTCTTT. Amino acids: CATSGRQFAEAFF.

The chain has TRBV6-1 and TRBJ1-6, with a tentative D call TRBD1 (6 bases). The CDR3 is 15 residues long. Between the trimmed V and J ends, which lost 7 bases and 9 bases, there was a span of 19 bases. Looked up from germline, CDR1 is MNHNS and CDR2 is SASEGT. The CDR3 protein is CASTLPYRVFSPLHF. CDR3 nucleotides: TGTGCCAGCACCTTACCTTACAGGGTTTTTTCACCCCTCCACTTT.

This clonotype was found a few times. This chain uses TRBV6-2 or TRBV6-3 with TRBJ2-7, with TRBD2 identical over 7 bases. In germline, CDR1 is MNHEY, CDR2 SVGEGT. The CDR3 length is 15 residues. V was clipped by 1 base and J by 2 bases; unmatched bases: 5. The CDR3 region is CASSYYGLGAYEQYF. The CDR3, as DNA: TGTGCCAGCAGTTACTACGGACTAGGGGCCTACGAGCAGTACTTC.

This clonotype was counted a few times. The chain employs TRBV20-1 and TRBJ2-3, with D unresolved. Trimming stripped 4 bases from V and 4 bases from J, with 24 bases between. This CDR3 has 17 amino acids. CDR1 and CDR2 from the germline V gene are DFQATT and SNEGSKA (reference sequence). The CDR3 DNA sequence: TGCAGTGCTATAAACCCACTTGGACCCGAGAGCCCAGATACGCAGTATTTT. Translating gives CSAINPLGPESPDTQYF.

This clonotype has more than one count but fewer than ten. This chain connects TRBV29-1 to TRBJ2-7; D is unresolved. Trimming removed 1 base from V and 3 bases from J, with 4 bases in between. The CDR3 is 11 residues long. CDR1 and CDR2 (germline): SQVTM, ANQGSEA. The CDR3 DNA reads TGCAGCGTTGAAGGTGTCTACGAGCAGTACTTC. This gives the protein CSVEGVYEQYF.